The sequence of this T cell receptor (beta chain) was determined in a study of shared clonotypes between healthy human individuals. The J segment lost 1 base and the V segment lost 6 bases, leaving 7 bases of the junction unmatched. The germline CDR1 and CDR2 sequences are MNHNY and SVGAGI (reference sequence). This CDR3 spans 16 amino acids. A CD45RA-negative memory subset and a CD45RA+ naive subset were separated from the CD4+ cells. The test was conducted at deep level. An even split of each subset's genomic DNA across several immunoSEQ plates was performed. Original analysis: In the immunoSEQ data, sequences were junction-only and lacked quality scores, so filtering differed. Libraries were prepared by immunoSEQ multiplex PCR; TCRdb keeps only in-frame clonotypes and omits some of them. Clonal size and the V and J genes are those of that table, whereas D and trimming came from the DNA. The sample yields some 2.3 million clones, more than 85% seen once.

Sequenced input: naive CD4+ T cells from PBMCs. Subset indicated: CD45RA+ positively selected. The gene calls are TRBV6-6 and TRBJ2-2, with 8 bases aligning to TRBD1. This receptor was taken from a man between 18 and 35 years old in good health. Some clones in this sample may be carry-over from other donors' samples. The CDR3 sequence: CASSLTDRENTGELFF. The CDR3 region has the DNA TGTGCCAGCAGCCTAACGGACAGGGAGAACACCGGGGAGCTGTTTTTT.